The 29 T cell receptor beta chains given below trace back to one sample, sequenced in a study of blood T cell repertoires in COVID-19. The data were produced by immunoSEQ multiplex PCR, yet TCRdb's version contains in-frame clones alone and is incomplete. Among under 450,000 clones listed, less than 90% were seen once. The sample taken for sequencing was peripheral blood. These receptor sequences come from a woman aged 60-70 years with COVID-19, enrolled during active disease.

This chain links TRBV5-1 with TRBJ1-2; TRBD1 aligns across 8 bases. This CDR3 is built from 14 residues. Germline V CDR1 and CDR2: SGHRS, YFSETQ. Trimming took 4 bases from V and 6 from J; bases not matched to a gene: 8. Here the CDR3 reads CASSIPGGVNGYTF. CDR3 in DNA: TGCGCCAGCAGCATCCCAGGGGGCGTAAATGGCTACACCTTC.

This clone has more than one count but fewer than ten. The chain links TRBV20-1 to TRBJ2-7, with D possibly TRBD2 on 6 matching bases. CDR1 DFQATT and CDR2 SNEGSKA come from the germline V gene (reference sequence). Trimming cost V 6 bases and J 11 bases, with 17 bases left between them. The CDR3 consists of 11 residues. The CDR3 sequence is CSATRPTGEYF. CDR3 nucleotide sequence: TGCAGTGCAACCCGTCCTACGGGGGAGTACTTC.

The V and J genes are TRBV7-2 and TRBJ2-2; 7 nucleotides line up with TRBD2. CDR1 SGHTA and CDR2 FQGNSA come from the germline V gene. There are 16 residues in the CDR3. The ends lost 1 base at V and 4 bases at J; junction bases unmatched: 6. The CDR3 loop is CASSLVGLAATGELFF. The CDR3 region has the DNA TGTGCCAGCAGCTTAGTAGGCCTAGCGGCCACCGGGGAGCTGTTTTTT.

The chain couples TRBV9 to TRBJ2-5; 8 bases line up with TRBD2. Per germline, CDR1 SGDLS and CDR2 YYNGEE. CDR3 length: 13 residues. V lost 7 bases, J lost 4 bases, and 6 bases stayed unmatched. The CDR3 DNA reads as TGTGCCAGCCAGCGGGGGCCGGGAGAGACCCAGTACTTC. Its translation is CASQRGPGETQYF.

V usage is TRBV7-9 and J usage is TRBJ2-7, with 11 bases that match TRBD1. Per the germline V gene, CDR1 is SEHNR and CDR2 is FQNEAQ (reference sequence). The CDR3 runs 14 residues. With V trimmed by 5 bases and J by 6 bases, 6 bases remained unmatched. The CDR3 DNA reads as TGTGCCAGCAGCCCCGGGACAGGGGGAGGCGAGCAGTACTTC. Encoded protein: CASSPGTGGGEQYF. The whole variable domain, filled in from reference TRBV7-9 and TRBJ2-7, reads DTGVSQNPRHKITKRGQNVTFRCDPISEHNRLYWYRQTLGQGPEFLTYFQNEAQLEKSRLLSDRFSAERPKGSFSTLEIQRTEQGDSAMYLCASSPGTGGGEQYFGPGTRLTVT.

V usage is TRBV6-5 and J usage is TRBJ1-1; possible D gene TRBD1, 6 bases. The CDR3 has 13 amino acids. The germline CDR1 and CDR2 sequences are MNHEY and SVGAGI. The V and J ends lost 6 bases and 6 bases respectively, with 14 bases between them. The CDR3 coding sequence is TGTGCCAGCAGGCCTACAGGGACCCCTGAAGCTTTCTTT. It is translated as CASRPTGTPEAFF.

CDR3 nucleotides: TGTGCCAGCAGCTTAATGGGCAGGGGGGACGAGCAGTACTTC. Translation: CASSLMGRGDEQYF. The genes are TRBV7-8 and TRBJ2-7; tentatively, D is TRBD1 (7 bases). The CDR3 runs to 14 residues. Looked up from germline, CDR1 is SGHVS and CDR2 is FQNEAQ. Between the trimmed V and J ends, which lost 2 bases and 5 bases, there was a span of 13 bases. The full variable domain, rest sourced from reference TRBV7-8 and TRBJ2-7, is GAGVSQSPRYKVAKRGQDVALRCDPISGHVSLFWYQQALGQGPEFLTYFQNEAQLDKSGLPSDRFFAERPEGSVSTLKIQRTQQEDSAVYLCASSLMGRGDEQYFGPGTRLTVT.

This clone has just one count. V is TRBV5-1 and J is TRBJ2-5; TRBD1 matches at 8 bases. With V trimmed by 3 bases and J by 6 bases, 13 bases remained unmatched. Germline loops: CDR1 SGHRS, CDR2 YFSETQ. The CDR3 spans 16 residues. The CDR3 DNA is TGCGCCAGCAGCTCTCCCATACATACAGGGGGGAAGACCCAGTACTTC. As protein: CASSSPIHTGGKTQYF.

The genes are TRBV6-4 and TRBJ1-2, with 7 nucleotides matching TRBD1. J was trimmed by 8 bases and V by 0 bases; bases with no gene match: 3. The CDR3 sequence is 13 residues long. Per germline, CDR1 MRHNA and CDR2 SNTAGT. CDR3 DNA sequence: TGTGCCAGCAGTGACTCGGGGACAGCCGGCTACACCTTC. Translated, it gives CASSDSGTAGYTF.

This chain uses TRBV6-5 with TRBJ1-2; D is perhaps TRBD1 (5 bases). The V and J ends lost 8 bases and 4 bases respectively, with 17 bases between them. This CDR3 has 14 residues. The germline V gene has CDR1 MNHEY and CDR2 SVGAGI. In nucleotides, the CDR3 is TGTGCCAGCTGGCTTGGACATTGGGGCTATGGCTACACCTTC. Amino acids: CASWLGHWGYGYTF.

The rearrangement links TRBV6-2 or TRBV6-3 to TRBJ2-3; D unresolved. Per the germline V gene, CDR1 is MNHEY and CDR2 is SVGEGT. The CDR3 is 13 residues long. V shed 7 bases and J shed 6 bases, with 14 bases lying between them. The CDR3 region has the DNA TGTGCCAGCACCCCACCTCAAGCCGATACGCAGTATTTT. Translation gives CASTPPQADTQYF.

V gene TRBV19 combines with J gene TRBJ2-3, with D possibly TRBD1 on 5 matching bases. The germline CDR1 and CDR2 sequences are LNHDA and SQIVND (reference sequence). The CDR3 has 14 residues. V shed 6 bases and J shed 0 bases, with 10 bases lying between them. This CDR3 is CASSDSSSTDTQYF. The CDR3 DNA sequence: TGTGCCAGTAGCGACAGCTCTAGCACAGATACGCAGTATTTT.

The chain is built from TRBV7-7 and TRBJ2-3; 9 bases match TRBD2. V lost 2 bases, J lost 6 bases, and 6 bases stayed unmatched. Germline V gene lookup returns CDR1 SSHAT and CDR2 FNYEAQ (reference sequence). The CDR3 is made up of 15 amino acids. CDR3 sequence reads: CASSLSGRPGDTQYF. The CDR3 bases are TGTGCCAGCAGCTTAAGCGGGAGGCCTGGTGATACGCAGTATTTT.

In this sample, this clone turned up a few times. The rearrangement joins TRBV7-9 to TRBJ1-2, with 7 bases lining up with TRBD1. The CDR3 sequence is 15 residues long. Germline CDR1 reads SEHNR; CDR2 reads FQNEAQ (reference sequence). Trimming took 1 base from V and 4 from J; bases not matched to a gene: 6. Here the CDR3 reads CASSLEQGKRYGYTF. CDR3 in DNA: TGTGCCAGCAGCTTAGAACAGGGGAAACGCTATGGCTACACCTTC.

The chain recombines TRBV6-5 with TRBJ2-7, with D possibly matching TRBD2 (5 bases). CDR3 size: 13 residues. V gave up 4 bases and J gave up 6 bases, with 13 bases separating them. CDR1 and CDR2 (germline): MNHEY, SVGAGI. The CDR3 here is CASSLGEAGEQYF. Here the CDR3 DNA reads TGTGCCAGCAGTTTGGGCGAGGCGGGCGAGCAGTACTTC.

In nucleotides, the CDR3 is TGTGCCAGCAGCGGGACTAGCGGGCCTAATGAGCAGTTCTTC. It is translated as CASSGTSGPNEQFF. This chain links TRBV7-3 with TRBJ2-1; 12 bases are a match to TRBD2. CDR1 SGHTA and CDR2 FQGTGA come from the germline V gene. The junction had 3 bases not matched to a gene; V was cut back by 5 bases and J by 7 bases. The CDR3 has 14 residues.

V is TRBV29-1 and J is TRBJ2-7; D gene ambiguous. Germline V gene sequence: CDR1 SQVTM, CDR2 ANQGSEA. V lost 4 bases, J lost 3 bases, and 7 bases lay in between. The CDR3 extends over 11 amino acids. CDR3 residues: CSVGVGYEQYF. CDR3 DNA: TGCAGCGTTGGTGTCGGCTACGAGCAGTACTTC.

This chain uses TRBV4-1 with TRBJ1-2, with D uncertain. The CDR3 is 14 residues long. In germline, CDR1 is MGHRA, CDR2 YSYEKL. V was cut by 0 bases and J by 5 bases, with 10 bases left in between. The CDR3 DNA sequence: TGCGCCAGCAGCCAAGATCTAATTGTGTATGGCTACACCTTC. Translated, it gives CASSQDLIVYGYTF.

This clone was counted a single time. J is TRBJ2-4 and V is TRBV19, with 10 bases lining up with TRBD1. The CDR3 length is 14 residues. The germline V gene has CDR1 LNHDA and CDR2 SQIVND (reference sequence). V shed 7 bases, J shed 7 bases, and the junction held 7 bases outside the gene matches. The CDR3 spells CASTKTGGMNIQYF. DNA of the CDR3: TGTGCCAGTACCAAGACAGGGGGCATGAACATTCAGTACTTC.

The chain has TRBV2 and TRBJ1-2, with D possibly matching TRBD1 (5 bases). Germline CDR1 reads SNHLY; CDR2 reads FYNNEI. Trimming stripped 5 bases from V and 6 bases from J, with 10 bases between. This CDR3 is built from 12 residues. The CDR3 protein is CASSWGGNGYTF. The DNA of the CDR3 is TGTGCCAGCAGTTGGGGCGGGAATGGCTACACCTTC.

This sequence joins TRBV2 and TRBJ1-2, with 8 bases that match TRBD1. The CDR3 has 14 residues. Germline V gene lookup returns CDR1 SNHLY and CDR2 FYNNEI. J lost 7 bases, V lost 4 bases, and 8 bases had no gene match. The CDR3 nucleotides are TGTGCCAGCAGTGCTGGACAGGGACCCTTTGGCTACACCTTC. It is translated as CASSAGQGPFGYTF.

In the case of this clone: The identical CDR3 is also encoded by other nucleotide sequences in the sample. The V gene is TRBV5-1, the J gene TRBJ1-2, with 10 bases lining up with TRBD1. Germline V gene data show CDR1 as SGHRS and CDR2 as YFSETQ. V lost 0 bases to trimming and J lost 5 bases; unmatched junction nucleotides: 1. The CDR3 runs to 14 residues. CDR3 coding DNA: TGCGCCAGCAGCTTGGGACAGGGGGCTTATGGCTACACCTTC. This codes for CASSLGQGAYGYTF.

J is TRBJ2-5 and V is TRBV14; a possible D gene is TRBD1 (6 bases). Trimming left V 5 bases short and J 4 bases short, with 17 bases between. The CDR3 spans 15 residues. Germline CDR1 and CDR2: SGHDN and FVKESK. The CDR3 protein is CASSTNFGQRETQYF. The DNA for the CDR3 is TGTGCCAGCAGCACTAACTTCGGACAGCGAGAGACCCAGTACTTC.

This clone has a handful of counts. This chain links TRBV25-1 with TRBJ1-2, with TRBD1 identical over 7 bases. V shed 3 bases, J shed 6 bases, and the junction held 1 base outside the gene matches. This CDR3 region has 12 residues. Germline V gene sequence: CDR1 MGHDK, CDR2 SYGVNS. The CDR3 loop reads CASSDRGDGYTF. The CDR3 DNA reads as TGTGCCAGCAGTGACAGGGGGGATGGCTACACCTTC.

This clone was seen a few times. The gene calls are TRBV7-3 and TRBJ2-3; D perhaps matches TRBD2 (6 bases). The CDR3 sequence is 16 residues long. Germline CDR1 and CDR2: SGHTA and FQGTGA. Trimming left V 4 bases short and J 0 bases short, with 14 bases between. The CDR3 sequence is CASSSGLSASTDTQYF. The DNA for the CDR3 is TGTGCCAGCAGCTCCGGACTATCCGCGAGCACAGATACGCAGTATTTT.

The gene calls are TRBV28 and TRBJ1-5; TRBD1 matches 11 bases. The germline gives CDR1 MDHEN, CDR2 SYDVKM. This CDR3 has 15 residues. The J segment lost 5 bases and the V segment lost 6 bases, leaving 6 bases of the junction unmatched. The CDR3 DNA reads TGTGCCAGCAGCCACGGGACAGGGGGGTATCAGCCCCAGCATTTT. Translated: CASSHGTGGYQPQHF.

The CDR3 here is CASRYTNRNTIYF. Written as DNA, the CDR3 is TGTGCCAGTCGTTACACGAACCGAAACACCATATATTTT. The gene calls are TRBV19 and TRBJ1-3; D uncertain. The V gene's germline CDR1 is LNHDA and CDR2 SQIVND (reference sequence). The CDR3 contains 13 residues. V was shortened by 8 bases and J by 5 bases, with 13 bases between the two germline ends.

The chain carries TRBV6-2 or TRBV6-3 and TRBJ2-7; no clear D. Germline V gene data show CDR1 as MNHEY and CDR2 as SVGEGT. CDR3 size: 13 residues. With 4 bases removed from V and 1 base from J, the gap between germline ends came to 8 bases. In DNA form, the CDR3 reads TGTGCCAGCAGTTCCCCCGGGTCCTACGAGCAGTACTTC. It is translated as CASSSPGSYEQYF.

CDR3 residues: CASSSPGDTEAFF. The CDR3 DNA reads as TGTGCCAGCAGTTCCCCCGGGGACACTGAAGCTTTCTTT. J is TRBJ1-1 and V is TRBV5-4, with D unresolved. Germline V CDR1 and CDR2: SGHNT, YYREEE (reference sequence). V was cut by 5 bases and J by 3 bases, with 11 bases left in between. This CDR3 comprises 13 residues.